This T cell receptor (beta chain) derives from a study of blood T cell repertoires in COVID-19. Study information: COVID-19 samples from acute and convalescent phases originated in the United States, Italy and Spain.

Categorization into cohorts depended on clinical history that participants reported. Germline CDR1 ENHRY, CDR2 SYGVKD. Trimming took 4 bases from V and 2 from J, leaving 5 bases between them. CDR3 length equals 12 residues. Only in-frame clones appear in the TCRdb table, and some are missing; sequencing was by immunoSEQ multiplex PCR. The sample lists 150,000 to 200,000 clones; around 90% were seen once. The rearrangement joins TRBV10-3 to TRBJ2-5; D is unresolved. The receptor's source is a woman aged 18-29 years who had recovered from COVID-19. What was sequenced was PBMCs or T cells enriched from blood (not recorded which). The chain's CDR3 is CAISVGQETQYF. CDR3 sequence (DNA): TGTGCCATCAGTGTCGGGCAAGAGACCCAGTACTTC.